Sequencing of this TCR beta chain was carried out in a study of cytomegalovirus exposure and HLA in healthy donors. The primer mix had 60 Vbeta and 13 Jbeta primers. Measured with immunoSEQ multiplex PCR; TCRdb has only the in-frame clones, and not every one. The sample comprises some 90,000 clones, about four fifths of which are singletons, and approximately 3.2% rests with the top ten. This CDR3 region has 15 residues. J lost 0 bases, V lost 1 base, and 1 base had no gene match. Looked up from germline, CDR1 is MGHRA and CDR2 is YSYEKL. This clone occurred a few times. Sequenced sample: PBMCs. The V call is TRBV4-1, the J call TRBJ2-3, with 7 bases lining up with TRBD1. The clonotype originates from a female donor in good health and CMV-seropositive. The CDR3 sequence: CASSQVDRSTDTQYF. In DNA form, the CDR3 reads TGCGCCAGCAGCCAAGTGGACAGGAGCACAGATACGCAGTATTTT.